A single sample gave rise to the 29 T cell receptor beta chains below, sequenced in a study of cytomegalovirus exposure and HLA in healthy donors. 60 Vbeta and 13 Jbeta primers were used in PCR. Profiling relied on immunoSEQ multiplex PCR, and the TCRdb table lists in-frame clones only, not all of them. The profile covers 100,000 to 150,000 clones, with about 80% appearing a single time and around 3.6% taken by the ten largest. Sequencing was carried out using PBMCs. These TCRs come from a woman between 40 and 55 years old in good health and CMV-seronegative.

V and J are TRBV28 and TRBJ1-1; D remains unclear. With 3 bases removed from V and 1 base from J, the gap between germline ends came to 9 bases. The CDR3 runs 14 residues. Germline CDR1 MDHEN, CDR2 SYDVKM. The CDR3 region is CASSFGGGNTEAFF. In nucleotides, the CDR3 is TGTGCCAGCAGTTTCGGTGGAGGGAACACTGAAGCTTTCTTT.

The chain has TRBV6-6 and TRBJ1-1; unclear D gene. CDR1 and CDR2 from the germline V gene are MNHNY and SVGAGI (reference sequence). The length of the CDR3 is 14 residues. Trimming left V 5 bases short and J 5 bases short, with 15 bases between. The CDR3 nucleotides read TGTGCCAGCAGTCGACCCGAGGGCGGGACTGAAGCTTTCTTT. Its protein product is CASSRPEGGTEAFF.

This chain links TRBV5-1 with TRBJ2-7, with TRBD2 matching over 11 bases. The trim removed 4 bases at V and 2 bases at J, leaving 2 bases unmatched. CDR1 is SGHRS, CDR2 YFSETQ, per germline. The CDR3 runs 14 residues. Here the CDR3 reads CASSKTSGAYEQYF. For the CDR3, the DNA is TGCGCCAGCAGCAAGACTAGCGGGGCCTACGAGCAGTACTTC.

The table lists this clone with a few counts. The chain is built from TRBV19 and TRBJ2-1; 7 nucleotides align to TRBD1. J gave up 12 bases and V 1 base, and 12 bases lay outside the gene matches. This CDR3 region has 15 residues. Germline V gene lookup returns CDR1 LNHDA and CDR2 SQIVND (reference sequence). The CDR3 loop reads CASSIGQGVLGGQFF. CDR3 DNA: TGTGCCAGTAGTATAGGTCAGGGGGTGTTGGGTGGGCAGTTCTTC. The full variable domain, in which reference TRBV19 and TRBJ2-1 provide the parts outside the CDR3, is DGGITQSPKYLFRKEGQNVTLSCEQNLNHDAMYWYRQDPGQGLRLIYYSQIVNDFQKGDIAEGYSVSREKKESFPLTVTSAQKNPTAFYLCASSIGQGVLGGQFFGPGTRLTVL.

The rearrangement joins TRBV5-1 to TRBJ1-1; D perhaps matches TRBD1 (6 bases). CDR1 is SGHRS and CDR2 is YFSETQ in the germline V gene. The CDR3 has 13 amino acids. V shed 5 bases and J shed 9 bases, with 17 bases lying between them. DNA for the CDR3: TGCGCCAGCAGATTGCCGGGGGGCGAGAAAGCTTTCTTT. Translated, it gives CASRLPGGEKAFF.

The chain recombines TRBV5-8 with TRBJ2-3, with 9 bases matching TRBD2. The trim removed 4 bases at V and 5 bases at J, leaving 8 bases unmatched. CDR1 SGHTS and CDR2 YDEGEE come from the germline V gene. The CDR3 contains 15 residues. In nucleotides, the CDR3 is TGTGCCAGCAGCCGGACCGGGACTAGCCAAGATACGCAGTATTTT. It is translated as CASSRTGTSQDTQYF. The full variable domain, rest sourced from reference TRBV5-8 and TRBJ2-3, is EAGVTQSPTHLIKTRGQQATLRCSPISGHTSVYWYQQALGLGLQFLLWYDEGEERNRGNFPPRFSGRQFPNYSSELNVNALELEDSALYLCASSRTGTSQDTQYFGPGTRLTVL.

The chain links TRBV7-2 to TRBJ2-5; 8 nucleotides match TRBD2. J lost 5 bases, V lost 2 bases, and 10 bases had no gene match. Per the germline V gene, CDR1 is SGHTA and CDR2 is FQGNSA. The CDR3 length is 16 residues. The CDR3 DNA is TGTGCCAGCAGCTTAATGGCGGGAGGCGGGTGGGAGACCCAGTACTTC. It yields the protein CASSLMAGGGWETQYF.

This chain connects TRBV5-1 to TRBJ2-5; TRBD2 aligns across 9 bases. This CDR3 is built from 13 residues. The germline V gene encodes CDR1 SGHRS and CDR2 YFSETQ. After removal of 4 bases from V and 5 bases from J, the junction contained 3 bases not matched to a gene. The CDR3 sequence: CASSVLAGETQYF. CDR3 nucleotide sequence: TGCGCCAGCAGCGTGCTAGCGGGGGAGACCCAGTACTTC. Full variable domain (outside the CDR3, taken from reference TRBV5-1 and TRBJ2-5): KAGVTQTPRYLIKTRGQQVTLSCSPISGHRSVSWYQQTPGQGLQFLFEYFSETQRNKGNFPGRFSGRQFSNSRSEMNVSTLELGDSALYLCASSVLAGETQYFGPGTRLLVL.

The chain is built from TRBV6-1 and TRBJ1-5; D not resolved. CDR1 and CDR2 (germline): MNHNS, SASEGT. V lost 4 bases, J lost 2 bases, and 9 bases lay in between. There are 14 residues in the CDR3. This CDR3 is CASSGEAGNQPQHF. CDR3 nucleotides: TGTGCCAGCAGTGGGGAGGCAGGCAATCAGCCCCAGCATTTT.

This sequence joins TRBV6-5 and TRBJ2-2; TRBD2 might be the D (7 bases). This CDR3 contains 14 residues. Germline V gene sequence: CDR1 MNHEY, CDR2 SVGAGI. V lost 7 bases to trimming and J lost 3 bases, with 12 bases between them. The CDR3 region has the DNA TGTGCCAGCAAGGGGGGGGCTCACACCGGGGAGCTGTTTTTT. Protein product: CASKGGAHTGELFF.

The V call is TRBV19, the J call TRBJ2-5; 13 bases line up with TRBD2. V lost 1 base to trimming and J lost 4 bases; unmatched junction nucleotides: 9. Germline V gene sequence: CDR1 LNHDA, CDR2 SQIVND (reference sequence). The CDR3 contains 18 residues. As DNA, the CDR3 is TGTGCCAGTAGTATAGCCCTACCGGGACTAGCGGGAAGAGAGACCCAGTACTTC. Translation: CASSIALPGLAGRETQYF.

This clone was detected many times. This chain connects TRBV4-3 to TRBJ1-4; a weak D match, TRBD1 (5 bases). Germline V lookup: CDR1 LGHNA, CDR2 YSLEER. Trimming took off 4 bases at V and 2 bases at J, with 8 bases between the two ends. CDR3 length: 14 amino acids. The CDR3 here is CASSREGTNEKLFF. In nucleotides, the CDR3 is TGCGCCAGCAGCCGGGAGGGGACTAATGAAAAACTGTTTTTT.

This sequence joins TRBV19 and TRBJ2-2; the D gene is possibly TRBD2 (6 bases). Trimming stripped 8 bases from V and 5 bases from J, with 12 bases between. There are 13 residues in the CDR3. CDR1 is LNHDA and CDR2 is SQIVND in the germline V gene (reference sequence). CDR3 region: CASRGVRTGELFF. In nucleotides, the CDR3 is TGTGCCAGTCGCGGGGTACGAACCGGGGAGCTGTTTTTT.

The gene calls are TRBV4-3 and TRBJ2-3, with 8 bases fitting TRBD2. V was clipped by 4 bases and J by 4 bases; unmatched bases: 16. The germline V gene encodes CDR1 LGHNA and CDR2 YSLEER. The CDR3 extends over 18 amino acids. CDR3 nucleotide sequence: TGCGCCAGCAGCCGCGACCACGCTGCGGCGGGGGGCCCAGATACGCAGTATTTT. Protein: CASSRDHAAAGGPDTQYF.

V usage is TRBV29-1 and J usage is TRBJ1-1; D unclear. The CDR3 totals 12 residues. Germline V gives CDR1 SQVTM, CDR2 ANQGSEA. V shed 4 bases and J shed 4 bases, with 10 bases lying between them. The CDR3, as DNA: TGCAGCGTTGCCAGGAGCGGCACTGAAGCTTTCTTT. Translated: CSVARSGTEAFF.

The rearrangement uses TRBV27 and TRBJ2-2, with D possibly being TRBD1 (6 bases). V was clipped by 2 bases and J by 6 bases, with 10 bases between them. Germline CDR1 and CDR2: MNHEY and SMNVEV (reference sequence). This CDR3 spans 14 amino acids. Here the CDR3 DNA reads TGTGCCAGCAGTTTAGTACAGGGAGCCGGGGAGCTGTTTTTT. This translates into CASSLVQGAGELFF.

The CDR3 DNA sequence: TGTGCCAGCAGTTCACACGTTAACTCCTACGAGCAGTACTTC. Its translation: CASSSHVNSYEQYF. The chain is built from TRBV28 and TRBJ2-7; D not resolved. Trimming took off 4 bases at V and 0 bases at J, with 10 bases between the two ends. The CDR3 consists of 14 residues. Germline V gene lookup returns CDR1 MDHEN and CDR2 SYDVKM. Full variable domain (rest looked up from reference TRBV28 and TRBJ2-7): DVKVTQSSRYLVKRTGEKVFLECVQDMDHENMFWYRQDPGLGLRLIYFSYDVKMKEKGDIPEGYSVSREKKERFSLILESASTNQTSMYLCASSSHVNSYEQYFGPGTRLTVT.

The V and J genes are TRBV9 and TRBJ1-2; D unclear. The CDR3 covers 11 residues. Trimming left V 4 bases short and J 7 bases short, with 8 bases between. Germline CDR1 is SGDLS and CDR2 is YYNGEE. The CDR3 sequence: CASSSSGGYTF. CDR3 sequence (DNA): TGTGCCAGCAGCTCCAGTGGTGGCTACACCTTC.

This clone was seen just once. The genes are TRBV18 and TRBJ1-5; D is undetermined. Germline V gives CDR1 KGHSH, CDR2 LQKENI. The CDR3 covers 13 residues. V was clipped by 4 bases and J by 4 bases, with 8 bases between them. In nucleotides, the CDR3 is TGTGCCAGCTCACGGGTCGGGAATCAGCCCCAGCATTTT. This sequence encodes CASSRVGNQPQHF.

The chain combines TRBV5-6 with TRBJ1-2, with D perhaps TRBD1 (6 bases). CDR1 and CDR2 from the germline V gene are SGHDT and YYEEEE. This CDR3 has 17 amino acids. Between the trimmed V and J ends, which lost 4 bases and 8 bases, there was a span of 27 bases. The CDR3 loop is CASSSLAVGWAGEGYTF. CDR3 nucleotides: TGTGCCAGCAGCAGCTTGGCCGTGGGGTGGGCAGGGGAAGGCTACACCTTC.

A few counts support this clone. CDR3 region: CASSQAGAANYGYTF. CDR3 DNA: TGTGCCAGCAGCCAAGCTGGGGCAGCCAACTATGGCTACACCTTC. The rearrangement uses TRBV4-2 and TRBJ1-2; D might be TRBD1 (5 bases). The CDR3 runs 15 residues. Germline V gene lookup returns CDR1 LGHNA and CDR2 YNFKEQ. The V end lost 1 base, the J end lost 2 bases, and 11 bases lay between the germline ends.

This clone is a singleton in its sample. The gene calls are TRBV7-3 and TRBJ2-7, with D unclear. V shed 2 bases and J shed 2 bases, with 10 bases lying between them. Germline V CDR1 and CDR2: SGHTA, FQGTGA. The CDR3 contains 14 residues. The CDR3 reads CASSLAPGPYEQYF. The DNA of the CDR3 is TGTGCCAGCAGCTTAGCCCCGGGTCCCTACGAGCAGTACTTC.

This chain uses TRBV16 with TRBJ1-5, with 7 nucleotides matching TRBD1. The J segment lost 1 base and the V segment lost 7 bases, leaving 7 bases of the junction unmatched. This CDR3 spans 15 amino acids. From germline, CDR1 is KGHSY and CDR2 FQNENV. CDR3: CASKTDRTSNQPQHF. The CDR3 nucleotides read TGTGCCAGCAAAACGGACAGGACGAGCAATCAGCCCCAGCATTTT.

The chain is built from TRBV14 and TRBJ1-5, with D perhaps TRBD1 (5 bases). Trimming shortened V by 3 bases and J by 12 bases, and 27 bases separated the two germline ends. The CDR3 runs 17 residues. Germline V gives CDR1 SGHDN, CDR2 FVKESK. DNA for the CDR3: TGTGCCAGCAGCCACACGACGGCGTCCAGGGTCCAGCGGGTCCAGCATTTT. Its translation is CASSHTTASRVQRVQHF.

The chain links TRBV4-2 to TRBJ2-2, with 10 bases aligning to TRBD2. Looked up from germline, CDR1 is LGHNA and CDR2 is YNFKEQ. V lost 0 bases, J lost 5 bases, and 9 bases stayed unmatched. This CDR3 has 18 residues. CDR3: CASSQDVVAGGRTGELFF. For the CDR3, the DNA is TGTGCCAGCAGCCAAGACGTGGTAGCGGGGGGTCGGACCGGGGAGCTGTTTTTT.

The rearrangement joins TRBV28 to TRBJ2-7; 11 nucleotides align to TRBD2. The CDR3 is made up of 16 amino acids. The trim removed 2 bases at V and 6 bases at J, leaving 9 bases unmatched. Germline CDR1 MDHEN, CDR2 SYDVKM. CDR3 in DNA: TGTGCCAGCAGTTTACTAGCCGGGACTAGCGGAGGCGAGCAGTACTTC. It yields the protein CASSLLAGTSGGEQYF.

A single count supports this clone. The chain recombines TRBV13 with TRBJ2-5; 7 bases align to TRBD2. In germline, CDR1 is PRHDT, CDR2 FYEKMQ (reference sequence). This CDR3 region has 17 residues. The trim removed 3 bases at V and 1 base at J, leaving 11 bases unmatched. The CDR3 DNA is TGTGCCAGCAGCTTCCGCCCTACCGGGGGGACCCAAGAGACCCAGTACTTC. It specifies CASSFRPTGGTQETQYF.

This rearrangement joins TRBV2 to TRBJ2-1, with a weak D call TRBD1 (6 bases). The CDR3 contains 13 residues. CDR1 is SNHLY, CDR2 FYNNEI, per germline. V was trimmed by 4 bases and J by 7 bases, leaving 11 bases between them. CDR3 sequence reads: CASSVRTVNEQFF. The CDR3, as DNA: TGTGCCAGCAGTGTAAGGACAGTGAATGAGCAGTTCTTC. Supplemented by reference TRBV2 and TRBJ2-1, the full variable domain reads EPEVTQTPSHQVTQMGQEVILRCVPISNHLYFYWYRQILGQKVEFLVSFYNNEISEKSEIFDDQFSVERPDGSNFTLKIRSTKLEDSAMYFCASSVRTVNEQFFGPGTRLTVL.

This rearrangement joins TRBV2 to TRBJ1-5, with TRBD1 identical over 7 bases. Trimming removed 6 bases from V and 9 bases from J; junction bases left unmatched: 8. The germline V gene has CDR1 SNHLY and CDR2 FYNNEI. CDR3 length: 13 amino acids. CDR3 nucleotides: TGTGCCAGCAGCGAGGGACAGCAAGCGCCCCAGCATTTT. It specifies CASSEGQQAPQHF. Full variable domain (missing parts from reference TRBV2 and TRBJ1-5): EPEVTQTPSHQVTQMGQEVILRCVPISNHLYFYWYRQILGQKVEFLVSFYNNEISEKSEIFDDQFSVERPDGSNFTLKIRSTKLEDSAMYFCASSEGQQAPQHFGDGTRLSIL.